The clone carrying this T cell receptor beta chain was counted a single time. The antigen remains undetermined. Germline V gene sequence: CDR1 MNHEY, CDR2 SVGAGI. This CDR3 spans 11 amino acids. Trimming pared 5 bases from V and 7 bases from J, leaving 8 bases between. The sample belongs to a study of T cell responses to AZD1222 COVID-19 vaccine. Findings and caveats of the study: Scientists sampled the repertoires only once the peak T cell response had passed. At baseline, just six AZD1222 recipients tested seropositive. Most donors were white British, females outnumbered males, and clonal diversity was possibly underestimated.

Measured with immunoSEQ multiplex PCR; TCRdb has only the in-frame clones, and not every one. The table includes some 150,000 clones, roughly nine tenths detected once. The TCR originated in an adult in good health. The chain links TRBV6-5 to TRBJ1-2; the D is unclear. The sequencing here drew on peripheral blood, taken on day 0 of AZD1222 vaccination. The DNA for the CDR3 is TGTGCCAGCAGTAATCGGGTTGGCTACACCTTC. Residues: CASSNRVGYTF.